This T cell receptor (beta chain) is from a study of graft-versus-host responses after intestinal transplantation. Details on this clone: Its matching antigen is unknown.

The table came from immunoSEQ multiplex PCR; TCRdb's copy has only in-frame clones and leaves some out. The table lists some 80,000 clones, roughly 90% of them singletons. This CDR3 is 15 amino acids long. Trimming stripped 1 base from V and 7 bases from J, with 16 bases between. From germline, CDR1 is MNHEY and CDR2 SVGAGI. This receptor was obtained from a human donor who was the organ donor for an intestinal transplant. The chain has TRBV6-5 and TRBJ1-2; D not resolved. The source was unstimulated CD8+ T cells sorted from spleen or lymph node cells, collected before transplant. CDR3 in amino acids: CASSYLLPGPVGYTF. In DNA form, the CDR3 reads TGTGCCAGCAGTTACTTACTTCCGGGTCCAGTTGGCTACACCTTC.